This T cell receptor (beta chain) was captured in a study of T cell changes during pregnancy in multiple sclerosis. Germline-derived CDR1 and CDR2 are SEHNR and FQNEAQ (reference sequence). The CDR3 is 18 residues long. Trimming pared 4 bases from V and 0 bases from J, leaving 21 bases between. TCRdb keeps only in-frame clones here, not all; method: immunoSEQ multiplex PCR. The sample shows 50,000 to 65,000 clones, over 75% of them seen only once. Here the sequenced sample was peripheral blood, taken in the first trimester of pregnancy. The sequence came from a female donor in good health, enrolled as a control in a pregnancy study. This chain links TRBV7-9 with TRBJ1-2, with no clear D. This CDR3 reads CASSSLMEGPTSNYGYTF. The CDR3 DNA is TGTGCCAGCAGCTCCCTCATGGAGGGCCCGACCTCTAACTATGGCTACACCTTC.